This T cell receptor beta chain was captured in a study of metastatic and nonmetastatic thyroid tumors. Study-wide context: Repertoire comparison spanned blood and tumor or nodule tissue of malignant and benign thyroid patients.

The junction had 8 bases not matched to a gene; V was cut back by 4 bases and J by 2 bases. This CDR3 is built from 15 residues. Germline lookup yields CDR1 SGDLS and CDR2 YYNGEE. This clone appeared many times. What it binds is unknown. Thyroid surgery had not been preceded by any treatment in any patient. In the original processing: Differences in CDR3 between clinicopathological groups were drawn on to build a classifier intended to discriminate distant-metastatic papillary thyroid cancer patients. TCRdb re-called clones via MiXCR from the PCR reads. These V and J calls rely on TCRdb rather than the paper's analysis. The table has roughly 48,000 clones, approximately 20% seen once. Study-level results: Relative to benign nodules, malignant thyroid tumors were reportedly characterized by significantly elevated TCR beta diversity in blood and tumor.

The sequence came from a male donor with papillary thyroid cancer or a benign thyroid nodule (not recorded which). Some clones in this sample may be carry-over from other donors' samples. Sequenced material: blood. The V gene is TRBV9, the J gene TRBJ2-5; the match to TRBD2 covers 7 bases. CDR3 sequence: CASSRRGVLQETQYF. The CDR3 bases are TGTGCCAGCAGCCGCCGGGGGGTGCTACAAGAGACCCAGTACTTC.